The 12 T cell receptor delta chains reported below all come from one sample, sequenced in a study of gamma-delta chains in newborns, infants, children (dated by TCRdb to the late 2010s). Sequencing was performed on an Illumina MiSeq. For TCRdb, the public reads were processed anew by CATT, and duplicate DNA sequences were folded into one row. The sample table contains around 3,500 delta-chain clones; only one count was recorded for 0.64% of them. Under 15% of the sample is held by the ten biggest clonotypes. The material sequenced was blood. The receptor source for this set is a child who was a newborn, infant or young child, either healthy, febrile or measles-vaccinated (not recorded which).

This clone came up a few times. The protein recorded in TCRdb matches a much larger clone and deviates from this DNA's translation at residue 4, suggesting a read error; the protein here is obtained by translating the DNA. V is TRDV2 and J is TRDJ1; TRDD3 matches 8 bases. J gave up 0 bases and V 5 bases, and 7 bases lay outside the gene matches. CDR1 is GEAIGNYY, CDR2 EKD, per germline. The CDR3 spans 15 residues. The CDR3 DNA reads TGTGCCTGTGGTGCCCTACTGGGGGACACCGATAAACTCATCTTT. This sequence encodes CACGALLGDTDKLIF.

Remarks on this clone: The protein given by TCRdb reflects a much larger clone and differs at residue 3 from this DNA's translation, likely from a read error; the protein shown is the DNA's translation. The chain joins TRDV2 to TRDJ3; 9 bases are shared with TRDD3. The germline V gene encodes CDR1 GEAIGNYY and CDR2 EKD. J lost 0 bases, V lost 9 bases, and 2 bases had no gene match. The CDR3 totals 15 residues. CDR3 sequence (DNA): TGTGCCAGTGGGGGATACTCCTGGGACACCCGACAGATGTTTTTC. It encodes CASGGYSWDTRQMFF.

Concerning this clone itself: The TCRdb protein comes from a much larger clone and disagrees with this DNA's translation at residue 9, likely due to a read error; the protein given here is derived from the DNA. The gene calls are TRDV2 and TRDJ3; TRDD3 matches 9 bases. The CDR3 has 17 residues. Per the germline V gene, CDR1 is GEAIGNYY and CDR2 is EKD. V was pared by 2 bases and J by 2 bases, with 3 bases of the junction left unmatched. The CDR3: CACDSTGGPWDTRQMFF. The DNA of the CDR3 is TGTGCCTGTGACAGTACTGGGGGACCCTGGGACACCCGACAGATGTTTTTC.

About this clone: The protein TCRdb gives is from a much larger clone and does not agree with this DNA's translation at residues 4 and 9, likely a read error; the protein shown here comes from the DNA. This rearrangement joins TRDV2 to TRDJ2; 7 bases line up with TRDD3. This CDR3 region has 15 residues. Germline V lookup: CDR1 GEAIGNYY, CDR2 EKD. Written as DNA, the CDR3 is TGTGCCTGTGGCACCTGGGGGGATGCGGGGGCACAACTCTTCTTT. Translation: CACGTWGDAGAQLFF.

As to this clone: This likely reflects a read error, since a far larger clone is one base away. Other nucleotide sequences in the sample specify the same CDR3. The gene calls are TRDV2 and TRDJ1, with 12 bases fitting TRDD3. This CDR3 region has 16 residues. Looked up from germline, CDR1 is GEAIGNYY and CDR2 is EKD. Unmatched junction bases numbered 9, after V lost 7 bases and J lost 1 base. The CDR3 here is CACDPYWGIPTDKLIF. CDR3 coding DNA: TGTGCCTGCGACCCGTACTGGGGGATACCCACCGATAAACTCATCTTT.

A remark on this clone: A far larger clone differs by one base, so this is likely a read error. The V gene is TRDV2, the J gene TRDJ3; 11 bases line up with TRDD3. The CDR3 spans 19 residues. From germline, CDR1 is GEAIGNYY and CDR2 EKD. The CDR3 coding sequence is TGTGCCTGTGACACCGTACTGGGGGATAGCTCCCGGGACACCCGACAGATGTTTTTC. This codes for CACDTVLGDSSRDTRQMFF.

A remark on this clone: This sequence may be a read error, since a much larger clone differs from it by one base. The same CDR3 is also encoded by other DNA sequences in this sample. V is TRDV2 and J is TRDJ3; possibly TRDD3 for D (5 bases). This CDR3 comprises 17 residues. The V gene's germline CDR1 is GEAIGNYY and CDR2 EKD. Here the CDR3 reads CACDTGGSPWDTRQMFF. The CDR3 region has the DNA TGTGCCTGCGACACCGGGGGTTCTCCCTGGGACACCCGACAGATGTTTTTC.

Remarks on this clone: The TCRdb protein comes from a much larger clone and disagrees with this DNA's translation at residue 7, likely due to a read error; the protein given here is derived from the DNA. This rearrangement joins TRDV2 to TRDJ2, with D unclear. CDR1 is GEAIGNYY, CDR2 EKD, per germline. Trimming cost V 0 bases and J 5 bases, with 15 bases left between them. CDR3 length: 16 residues. The CDR3: CACDTARITTTAQLFF. The DNA for the CDR3 is TGTGCCTGTGACACCGCGAGGATTACTACTACAGCACAACTCTTCTTT.

On this clone itself: The protein held in TCRdb is that of a much larger clone and does not match this DNA's translation at residue 4, likely because of a read error; the protein shown is translated from the DNA. The chain joins TRDV2 to TRDJ3; unclear D gene. In germline, CDR1 is GEAIGNYY, CDR2 EKD. The CDR3 is 13 amino acids. CDR3: CACGTWDTRQMFF. Here the CDR3 DNA reads TGTGCCTGTGGCACCTGGGACACCCGACAGATGTTTTTC.

This clone was seen a few times. This likely stems from a read error, as it lies one base from a far larger clone. Other DNA sequences in this sample translate to the same CDR3. The V call is TRDV2, the J call TRDJ2; 11 bases agree with TRDD3. This CDR3 spans 16 amino acids. Germline assignment: CDR1 GEAIGNYY and CDR2 EKD. The CDR3 bases are TGTGCCTGTGACCCCCTGGGGGATACTTTGACAGCCCAACTCTTCTTT. This gives the protein CACDPLGDTLTAQLFF.

This clone occurred a few times. A far bigger clonotype differs at one base, so this is likely a read error. Distinct nucleotide sequences in the sample also encode this CDR3. The CDR3 DNA follows: TGTGCCTGTGACACCGTTGGGGGATACGGGTACACCGATAAACTAATCTTT. This translates into CACDTVGGYGYTDKLIF. The rearrangement uses TRDV2 and TRDJ1; 11 bases fit TRDD3. Germline lookup yields CDR1 GEAIGNYY and CDR2 EKD. CDR3 length: 17 residues.

By proportion, this clone is medium-sized (0.01 to 0.1%). Other DNA sequences in this specimen translate into the identical CDR3. The V gene is TRDV2, the J gene TRDJ3; TRDD3 matches at 7 bases. V shed 7 bases, J shed 5 bases, and the junction held 10 bases outside the gene matches. Germline CDR1 is GEAIGNYY and CDR2 is EKD. The CDR3 runs 16 residues. CDR3: CACDGLGAGDTRQMFF. The CDR3 region has the DNA TGTGCCTGCGACGGCCTGGGGGCCGGGGACACCCGACAGATGTTTTTC.